This T cell receptor beta chain stems from a study of blood T cell repertoires in COVID-19 (dated by TCRdb to the early 2020s). In terms of the full investigation: The collaborator samples originated in the United States, Italy and Spain and spanned the acute and convalescent phases of COVID-19. The sample metadata nearly always contained a de-identified subject ID, COVID-19 status, age in years and sex. The repertoires were released in a freely available public database meant as a resource for research on the immune response to SARS-CoV-2. Deeply sampled blood TCRbeta repertoires from subjects exposed to, actively infected with, or recovered from COVID-19 were included in the dataset. Where available, HLA class I and class II types were taken from metadata supplied by the sample provider and were not determined by assay-based typing. The samples were drawn from the first 160 participants of the ongoing ImmuneRACE study and from under 1,500 subjects provided by 6 global collaborators. The prospective study material was composed of cDNA or gDNA derived from T cells, B-cell-depleted T cells, or PBMCs. The paper's findings and limits, for the study overall: The quantity of clinical and demographic metadata differed by source and by participant and was supplied without curation.

The CDR3 runs 12 amino acids, cysteine and phenylalanine included. The retained sequence is limited to the CDR3, 36 bases, with the frame set at the first base. The germline V gene provides CDR1 SNHLY and CDR2 FYNNEI. V is clipped by 4 bases and J by 7 bases, and the sequence between their germline boundaries is 10 bases long. About this clone: This receptor's antigen is unknown. No clone much larger than this one lies a single base away; base qualities are absent.

The immunoSEQ Assay, a bias-controlled multiplex PCR, was used to amplify TCRbeta CDR3 regions from genomic DNA. The authors processed their data as follows. Within the assay, amplification of reference gene primers was used to estimate how many nucleated cells each sample contained. Sequence reads were collapsed and filtered to measure the absolute abundance of every unique TCRbeta CDR3 rearrangement. For each sample, productive Simpson clonality was calculated as the square root of Simpson's diversity index over productive rearrangements. This is the immuneACCESS table as TCRdb keeps it, with only in-frame sequences that have V and J called. A part of the clones is gone; compared with another copy, unresolved V genes explain less than half, and the rest is unexplained. That table is the source of V, J and clone size, and D and trimming were worked out from the DNA. For this sample there are approximately 270,000 clones; approximately 91% appear just once. The biggest ten clones account for roughly 2.1% of the sample.

The collaborating institutions used their own protocols to collect whole blood in K2EDTA tubes. For TCRbeta analysis, collaborators shipped samples in one of three forms: frozen whole blood, isolated PBMCs, or DNA extracted from either of those sample types. The material sequenced was peripheral blood. The rearrangement joined TRBV2 to TRBJ1-1; no D gene can be assigned with confidence. This TCR was sampled from a man aged 50 or older with acute or convalescent COVID-19. Read as DNA, the sequence is TGTGCCAGCAGTGTTCGGGGAAATGAAGCTTTCTTT. It specifies CASSVRGNEAFF.